This TCR beta chain was profiled in a study of early T cells in non-severe SARS-CoV-2 infection. Across the whole study: Alpha and beta chains were unpaired, from unsorted whole-blood bulk RNA. Findings and limits, study-wide: Private and CD4 specificities were missed by VDJdb matching, which favored anti-spike CD8 responses.

Individually, cDNA molecules had unique molecular identifiers attached to them. TCRdb recomputed calls from the 5' RACE reads with MiXCR, one row per CDR3 protein. The repertoire holds roughly 28,000 distinct CDR3 sequences, approximately 5.3% seen once, with around 5% in the top ten. This clonotype was observed at least ten times. Antigen specificity is unknown. Unmatched junction bases numbered 10, after V lost 4 bases and J lost 8 bases. This CDR3 has 16 residues. Germline V gives CDR1 LGHNA, CDR2 YSLEER. The receptor comes from an adult who was a healthcare worker with PCR-confirmed SARS-CoV-2 infection or an uninfected control (not recorded which). The sample was whole blood. The chain joins TRBV4-3 to TRBJ1-4, with TRBD1 identical over 10 bases. CDR3 DNA sequence: TGCGCCAGCAGCCGGTTCCGGGACAGGGGAGAGGAAAAACTGTTTTTT. It is translated as CASSRFRDRGEEKLFF.